A single sample gave rise to the 24 T cell receptor beta chains below, sequenced in a study of technical replicates of blood from a handful of donors (dated by TCRdb to the late 2010s). The library came from the immunoSEQ multiplex PCR assay. As stored in TCRdb, this immuneACCESS dataset retains in-frame rearrangements with V and J assigned. A fraction of the clones does not appear; measured against another copy, unresolved V genes explain less than half of the discrepancy, and the remainder lacks a known reason. The sample table holds roughly 65,000 clones, of which approximately 83% were seen once. The ten largest clones represent 5% of the sample. The sample comprised PBMCs. The receptors shown here come from a human donor in good health. Some clones in this sample may be carry-over from other donors' samples.

The chain couples TRBV5-1 to TRBJ2-7; weak D call: TRBD2 (5 bases). The CDR3 runs to 11 residues. V lost 4 bases to trimming and J lost 9 bases, with 11 bases between them. The V gene's germline CDR1 is SGHRS and CDR2 YFSETQ. CDR3 DNA: TGCGCCAGCAGCGAGGGAGCCGGGCAGTACTTC. Translating it yields CASSEGAGQYF.

V and J are TRBV20-1 and TRBJ2-1; D remains ambiguous. V gave up 7 bases and J gave up 9 bases, with 13 bases separating them. Germline V gene lookup returns CDR1 DFQATT and CDR2 SNEGSKA (reference sequence). The CDR3 sequence is 11 residues long. The CDR3 sequence is CSGQRMIEQFF. The CDR3 nucleotides are TGCAGTGGTCAGAGGATGATTGAGCAGTTCTTC.

This clone turned up a few times. The rearrangement joins TRBV25-1 to TRBJ1-2, with a tentative D call TRBD1 (5 bases). V was clipped by 1 base and J by 5 bases, with 11 bases between them. CDR3 size: 14 residues. Per germline, CDR1 MGHDK and CDR2 SYGVNS. The CDR3 sequence is CASSESGTYYGYTF. The CDR3 DNA sequence: TGTGCCAGCAGTGAATCAGGGACTTATTATGGCTACACCTTC.

V and J are TRBV4-1 and TRBJ2-3, with no clear D. The CDR3 extends over 13 amino acids. The germline V gene has CDR1 MGHRA and CDR2 YSYEKL. V lost 4 bases and J lost 0, with 5 bases in between. CDR3 loop: CASSPLSTDTQYF. The DNA of the CDR3 is TGCGCCAGCAGCCCTCTTAGCACAGATACGCAGTATTTT.

The J gene is TRBJ2-5, the V gene TRBV7-8, with a weak D call TRBD2 (6 bases). The CDR3 has 17 amino acids. CDR1 SGHVS and CDR2 FQNEAQ come from the germline V gene. Trimming left V 5 bases short and J 1 base short, with 20 bases between. This chain's CDR3 is CASSARGGGATQETQYF. The CDR3 bases are TGTGCCAGCAGCGCCAGAGGTGGCGGGGCGACCCAAGAGACCCAGTACTTC.

A few counts support this clone. The rearrangement joins TRBV5-5 to TRBJ1-1; tentatively, D is TRBD1 (5 bases). V lost 4 bases, J lost 7 bases, and 17 bases lay in between. This CDR3 is 14 amino acids long. CDR1 is SGHKS and CDR2 is YYEKEE in the germline V gene (reference sequence). CDR3 DNA sequence: TGTGCCAGCAGCCACGTCCGGGGGACGGATGAAGCTTTCTTT. This gives the protein CASSHVRGTDEAFF.

The chain recombines TRBV19 with TRBJ2-7; D call uncertain. CDR3 length: 13 residues. Germline CDR1 is LNHDA and CDR2 is SQIVND (reference sequence). V dropped 3 bases and J dropped 1 base, with 7 bases sitting between them. The CDR3 region has the DNA TGTGCCAGTAGTATGACTTCGTCCTACGAGCAGTACTTC. It encodes CASSMTSSYEQYF.

The rearrangement links TRBV11-3 to TRBJ2-2, with 9 bases that match TRBD1. V trimming: 5 bases; J trimming: 4 bases; junction bases outside the gene matches: 8. This CDR3 has 16 amino acids. Germline lookup yields CDR1 SGHNT and CDR2 YENEEA. CDR3 protein: CASSAGQGMGTGELFF. The CDR3 coding sequence is TGTGCCAGCAGCGCTGGACAGGGGATGGGCACCGGGGAGCTGTTTTTT. Together with reference TRBV11-3 and TRBJ2-2, the CDR3 gives the full variable domain: EAGVVQSPRYKIIEKKQPVAFWCNPISGHNTLYWYLQNLGQGPELLIRYENEEAVDDSQLPKDRFSAERLKGVDSTLKIQPAELGDSAVYLCASSAGQGMGTGELFFGEGSRLTVL.

The chain joins TRBV11-1 to TRBJ2-7; 11 nucleotides agree with TRBD2. The trim removed 1 base at V and 7 bases at J, leaving 3 bases unmatched. This CDR3 has 14 amino acids. Germline CDR1 and CDR2: SGHAT and FQDESV (reference sequence). The CDR3 here is CASSLGRTSGEQYF. Written as DNA, the CDR3 is TGTGCCAGCAGCTTAGGCAGGACTAGCGGGGAGCAGTACTTC.

This sequence joins TRBV6-5 and TRBJ2-1; D perhaps matches TRBD2 (6 bases). Germline CDR1 is MNHEY and CDR2 is SVGAGI. This CDR3 is 14 amino acids long. V was clipped by 5 bases and J by 4 bases, with 12 bases between them. The CDR3 region has the DNA TGTGCCAGCAGTAAGGGGCGGGGATACAATGAGCAGTTCTTC. Translating it yields CASSKGRGYNEQFF.

In this sample, this clone turned up once. This chain links TRBV7-9 with TRBJ1-1; unclear D gene. Trimming pared 8 bases from V and 0 bases from J, leaving 10 bases between. This CDR3 is 13 amino acids long. Germline V gives CDR1 SEHNR, CDR2 FQNEAQ (reference sequence). CDR3 amino acids: CASEARVNTEAFF. Written as DNA, the CDR3 is TGTGCCAGCGAGGCGAGGGTGAACACTGAAGCTTTCTTT.

The chain uses TRBV5-1 and TRBJ2-1, with 9 bases matching TRBD2. Germline loops: CDR1 SGHRS, CDR2 YFSETQ. The J segment lost 7 bases and the V segment lost 0 bases, leaving 8 bases of the junction unmatched. The CDR3 is 16 residues long. CDR3 bases: TGCGCCAGCAGCTTGGACGTGGCGGGAGGGGGGAATGAGCAGTTCTTC. Its translation is CASSLDVAGGGNEQFF.

V usage is TRBV5-1 and J usage is TRBJ2-1; tentatively, D is TRBD1 (5 bases). Germline CDR1 reads SGHRS; CDR2 reads YFSETQ. The CDR3 consists of 14 residues. V lost 0 bases and J 7 bases, leaving 11 bases between the germline ends. In DNA, the CDR3 is TGCGCCAGCAGCTTGGAAGGGGCCCAAAATGAGCAGTTCTTC. Translation: CASSLEGAQNEQFF.

The V gene is TRBV5-1, the J gene TRBJ2-1; 11 bases are shared with TRBD2. This CDR3 is built from 17 residues. The V segment lost 4 bases and the J segment 10 bases; nucleotides outside the gene matches: 16. Germline CDR1 reads SGHRS; CDR2 reads YFSETQ. The CDR3: CASSGKPSGGPTVEQFF. The CDR3, as DNA: TGCGCCAGCAGCGGCAAACCTAGCGGGGGGCCGACTGTAGAGCAGTTCTTC.

The chain has TRBV29-1 and TRBJ2-3; 14 positions match TRBD2. Germline V gives CDR1 SQVTM, CDR2 ANQGSEA. V shed 5 bases, J shed 7 bases, and the junction held 14 bases outside the gene matches. The CDR3 has 17 amino acids. The CDR3 DNA reads as TGCAGCGTTACCGGGGGGACTAGCGGGGGCCGAGGCTATACGCAGTATTTT. Translating it yields CSVTGGTSGGRGYTQYF.

The chain uses TRBV5-4 and TRBJ2-2; 9 bases match TRBD2. The V and J ends lost 5 bases and 1 base, in that order; junction bases with no gene match: 3. From germline, CDR1 is SGHNT and CDR2 YYREEE (reference sequence). CDR3 length equals 15 residues. The CDR3 region has the DNA TGTGCCAGCAGTCTAGCGGGAAAGAACACCGGGGAGCTGTTTTTT. This encodes CASSLAGKNTGELFF.

The chain combines TRBV7-3 with TRBJ1-1; the D is unclear. V was clipped by 1 base and J by 0 bases, with 6 bases between them. Germline assignment: CDR1 SGHTA and CDR2 FQGTGA. This CDR3 is 14 amino acids long. The DNA of the CDR3 is TGTGCCAGCAGCTTAATACAGCTGAACACTGAAGCTTTCTTT. Translating gives CASSLIQLNTEAFF.

V gene TRBV2 combines with J gene TRBJ1-1; 7 bases map to TRBD1. Germline values: CDR1 SNHLY, CDR2 FYNNEI. J gave up 8 bases and V 6 bases, and 18 bases lay outside the gene matches. The CDR3 is 16 residues long. Here the CDR3 DNA reads TGTGCCAGCAGAGCCTTTACAGGGGCCCGGGCCCTCGAAGCTTTCTTT. As protein: CASRAFTGARALEAFF.

The chain's CDR3 is CASSLLAGGTDTQYF. The CDR3 coding sequence is TGTGCCAGTAGTTTACTAGCGGGGGGCACAGATACGCAGTATTTT. The chain joins TRBV19 to TRBJ2-3; TRBD2 agrees at 11 bases. CDR1 LNHDA and CDR2 SQIVND come from the germline V gene (reference sequence). V lost 5 bases, J lost 1 base, and 2 bases stayed unmatched. The CDR3 loop spans 15 amino acids.

V usage is TRBV9 and J usage is TRBJ2-1; 13 bases align to TRBD2. Germline V gene data show CDR1 as SGDLS and CDR2 as YYNGEE. The CDR3 totals 16 residues. Trimming at V came to 3 bases and at J to 7 bases, leaving 7 bases not matched to a gene. The chain's CDR3 is CASSEPLAGGMNEQFF. The CDR3 coding sequence is TGTGCCAGCAGCGAACCACTAGCGGGGGGGATGAATGAGCAGTTCTTC.

This clone was counted a single time. This chain's CDR3 is CASREGQGTSTDTQYF. CDR3 coding DNA: TGCGCCAGCAGAGAGGGACAGGGTACTAGCACAGATACGCAGTATTTT. The chain couples TRBV4-1 to TRBJ2-3, with TRBD1 matching 9 bases. Trimming removed 6 bases from V and 0 bases from J; junction bases left unmatched: 7. This CDR3 contains 16 residues. Germline assignment: CDR1 MGHRA and CDR2 YSYEKL.

The chain uses TRBV5-1 and TRBJ2-7; 7 bases line up with TRBD2. This CDR3 has 15 residues. V lost 1 base, J lost 0 bases, and 4 bases stayed unmatched. The germline V gene encodes CDR1 SGHRS and CDR2 YFSETQ. CDR3 sequence (DNA): TGCGCCAGCAGCTTGTGGAGCGGGGCCTCCTACGAGCAGTACTTC. Translation gives CASSLWSGASYEQYF.

The chain joins TRBV6-5 to TRBJ2-7, with 7 bases fitting TRBD1. CDR3 size: 13 residues. Trimming at V came to 5 bases and at J to 7 bases, leaving 8 bases not matched to a gene. Germline CDR1 is MNHEY and CDR2 is SVGAGI. The CDR3, as DNA: TGTGCCAGCAGTCAGGGGGACCTGGGAGAGCAGTACTTC. Translating gives CASSQGDLGEQYF.

The chain has TRBV4-2 and TRBJ2-7, with 8 bases that match TRBD2. After removal of 4 bases from V and 0 bases from J, the junction contained 5 bases not matched to a gene. Germline CDR1 is LGHNA and CDR2 is YNFKEQ. The CDR3 is made up of 15 amino acids. The CDR3 region has the DNA TGTGCCAGCAGCCGGAGTAGCGGGGACTCCTACGAGCAGTACTTC. It is translated as CASSRSSGDSYEQYF.